This entry lists 16 T cell receptor beta chains sequenced from one sample in a study of identical twins. TCRdb recomputed calls from the 5' RACE reads with MiXCR, one row per CDR3 protein. This table holds 310,000 or so distinct CDR3 sequences, under 9.5% found once. The same sample was also studied in work on yellow fever vaccine responses in identical twins.

The material sequenced was memory (CD45RO+) T cells sorted from blood. The receptors were gathered from a woman under 30 in good health.

This clonotype was seen repeatedly, ten times or more. J is TRBJ1-1 and V is TRBV14, with a weak D call TRBD1 (5 bases). The CDR3 consists of 15 residues. Germline V gene lookup returns CDR1 SGHDN and CDR2 FVKESK. The V and J ends lost 0 bases and 11 bases respectively, with 19 bases between them. The CDR3 is CASSQDTGQAAGAFF. In nucleotides, the CDR3 is TGTGCCAGCAGCCAAGATACGGGGCAGGCCGCGGGGGCTTTCTTT.

This clonotype turned up a few times. The chain joins TRBV12-3 or TRBV12-4 to TRBJ1-2; D perhaps matches TRBD1 (6 bases). V lost 1 base and J lost 4, with 13 bases in between. The CDR3 spans 15 residues. The CDR3 here is CASSLEQGLGYGYTF. The CDR3 region has the DNA TGTGCCAGCAGTTTAGAACAGGGCCTAGGCTATGGCTACACCTTC.

The V call is TRBV20-1, the J call TRBJ2-5, with no clear D. This CDR3 has 13 residues. V was pared by 6 bases and J by 1 base, with 12 bases between. Looked up from germline, CDR1 is DFQATT and CDR2 is SNEGSKA (reference sequence). This chain's CDR3 is CSAQKASQETQYF. The CDR3 nucleotides are TGCAGTGCACAGAAAGCTTCCCAAGAGACCCAGTACTTC.

The table lists this clonotype with many counts. The chain links TRBV5-6 to TRBJ2-1; D could derive from TRBD1 or TRBD2 (5 bases each). With 4 bases removed from V and 10 bases from J, the gap between germline ends came to 24 bases. CDR1 and CDR2 (germline): SGHDT, YYEEEE. This CDR3 spans 16 amino acids. The CDR3 DNA follows: TGTGCCAGCAGCACCACCCGTGGGGGTGGGTTTTTGGAGCAGTTCTTC. It translates to CASSTTRGGGFLEQFF.

This clonotype was seen many times. The chain combines TRBV11-2 with TRBJ2-2; no clear D gene. The CDR3 totals 15 residues. Germline CDR1 SGHAT, CDR2 FQNNGV. The germline V and J ends were trimmed by 1 base and 5 bases, with 11 bases remaining between them. CDR3 residues: CASSLVGPTTGELFF. The DNA for the CDR3 is TGTGCCAGCAGCTTAGTGGGTCCGACAACCGGGGAGCTGTTTTTT.

Details on this clonotype: An end of the junction does not agree with germline; a read error may underlie this. The chain couples TRBV7-9 to TRBJ1-1, with D perhaps TRBD1 (6 bases). The germline gives CDR1 SEHNR, CDR2 FQNEAQ (reference sequence). This CDR3 spans 14 amino acids. CDR3 sequence reads: CASSLRTRDTEVFF. The CDR3, as DNA: TGTGCCAGCAGCTTACGGACCCGGGACACTGAAGTTTTCTTT. The whole variable domain, remainder taken from reference TRBV7-9 and TRBJ1-1, is DTGVSQNPRHKITKRGQNVTFRCDPISEHNRLYWYRQTLGQGPEFLTYFQNEAQLEKSRLLSDRFSAERPKGSFSTLEIQRTEQGDSAMYLCASSLRTRDTEVFFGQGTRLTVV.

This clonotype was found a few times. The gene calls are TRBV6-5 and TRBJ2-5, with TRBD2 identical over 8 bases. Germline V gives CDR1 MNHEY, CDR2 SVGAGI. The CDR3 is 16 residues long. Unmatched junction bases numbered 4, after V lost 0 bases and J lost 1 base. This chain's CDR3 is CASSYSTSAVQETQYF. The CDR3 DNA reads as TGTGCCAGCAGTTACTCGACTAGCGCAGTCCAAGAGACCCAGTACTTC.

This clonotype was found many times. The chain uses TRBV20-1 and TRBJ1-4; D is unresolved. The V gene's germline CDR1 is DFQATT and CDR2 SNEGSKA (reference sequence). The V end lost 6 bases, the J end lost 3 bases, and 11 bases lay between the germline ends. CDR3 length: 13 residues. In DNA, the CDR3 is TGCAGTGCGAATTCCGTGGCTAATGAAAAACTGTTTTTT. Protein: CSANSVANEKLFF.

In its sample, this clonotype was seen many times. The chain recombines TRBV12-3 or TRBV12-4 with TRBJ1-4; D gene ambiguous. V lost 0 bases and J lost 5, with 7 bases in between. The CDR3 contains 14 residues. CDR3 residues: CASSLAGRNEKLFF. The CDR3 coding sequence is TGTGCCAGCAGTTTAGCAGGGCGGAATGAAAAACTGTTTTTT.

A single count supports this clonotype. The chain joins TRBV12-2 to TRBJ1-4. TRBV12-2 is given as a pseudogene. The CDR3 contains 21 residues. DNA for the CDR3: TGTGCAAGTCGCTCCTTACCCCTAGACACGACAAAAAGAGCTAGGGGAGAAAAACTGTTTTTT. Translating it yields CASRSLPLDTTKRARGEKLFF.

This clonotype appeared many times. The rearrangement uses TRBV5-6 and TRBJ1-1, with D unresolved. The CDR3 is 12 amino acids. V was clipped by 4 bases and J by 5 bases, with 9 bases between them. Germline CDR1 is SGHDT and CDR2 is YYEEEE. The CDR3 reads CASSDGRTEAFF. CDR3 DNA sequence: TGTGCCAGCAGCGACGGTAGAACTGAAGCTTTCTTT.

This clonotype was counted only a few times. J is TRBJ2-1 and V is TRBV19, with 10 positions matching TRBD2. The trim removed 0 bases at V and 3 bases at J, leaving 2 bases unmatched. CDR1 is LNHDA and CDR2 is SQIVND in the germline V gene (reference sequence). The CDR3 spans 16 residues. CDR3 amino acids: CASSIDASGGYNEQFF. In nucleotides, the CDR3 is TGTGCCAGTAGTATAGACGCTAGCGGGGGCTACAATGAGCAGTTCTTC.

This clonotype occurred many times. This chain joins TRBV20-1 and TRBJ2-1; TRBD2 matches 7 bases. The CDR3 runs 12 residues. V shed 1 base, J shed 12 bases, and the junction held 6 bases outside the gene matches. The V gene's germline CDR1 is DFQATT and CDR2 SNEGSKA (reference sequence). The CDR3 sequence: CSARAGPGGQFF. The CDR3 DNA sequence: TGCAGTGCTAGAGCAGGGCCGGGAGGGCAGTTCTTC.

The sample holds a few counts of this clonotype. The chain has TRBV20-1 and TRBJ2-7; D might be TRBD2 (5 bases). This CDR3 comprises 16 residues. Trimming took off 3 bases at V and 6 bases at J, with 24 bases between the two ends. CDR1 is DFQATT, CDR2 SNEGSKA, per germline (reference sequence). For the CDR3, the DNA is TGCAGTGCTAGGGGCTACCTAGAGGGTAGGTCGTCCGAGCAGTACGTC. Translation gives CSARGYLEGRSSEQYV.

The sample holds a few counts of this clonotype. The V and J genes are TRBV7-7 and TRBJ2-3; D gene ambiguous. The CDR3 contains 14 residues. Germline V CDR1 and CDR2: SSHAT, FNYEAQ (reference sequence). Deletions cut 2 bases from V and 4 bases from J, with 10 bases between. CDR3 region: CASSLRASPDTQYF. CDR3 sequence (DNA): TGTGCCAGCAGCTTACGAGCGAGCCCAGATACGCAGTATTTT.

This clonotype was counted only a few times. The chain is built from TRBV11-1 and TRBJ2-2; weak D call: TRBD2 (6 bases). The V gene's germline CDR1 is SGHAT and CDR2 FQDESV (reference sequence). The CDR3 spans 13 residues. V was cut by 5 bases and J by 5 bases, with 9 bases left in between. DNA for the CDR3: TGTGCCAGCAGCCGCCGGGGGACCGGGGAGCTGTTTTTT. As protein: CASSRRGTGELFF.